This T cell receptor beta chain originates from a study of blood T cell repertoires in COVID-19. This CDR3 spans 14 amino acids. V lost 9 bases and J 1 base, leaving 13 bases between the germline ends. Assay: immunoSEQ multiplex PCR; the TCRdb copy retains only in-frame clones and omits some. The table lists tens of thousands of clones, about 88% of them singletons. This TCR was recovered from a human donor in a cohort sampled during active COVID-19. The chain recombines TRBV23-1 with TRBJ2-1; D unclear. TRBV23-1 qualifies as an ORF whose function is uncertain. The material sequenced was peripheral blood. DNA of the CDR3: TGCGCCAGTCCTCCGCCAGAATCCTACAATGAGCAGTTCTTC. It specifies CASPPPESYNEQFF.